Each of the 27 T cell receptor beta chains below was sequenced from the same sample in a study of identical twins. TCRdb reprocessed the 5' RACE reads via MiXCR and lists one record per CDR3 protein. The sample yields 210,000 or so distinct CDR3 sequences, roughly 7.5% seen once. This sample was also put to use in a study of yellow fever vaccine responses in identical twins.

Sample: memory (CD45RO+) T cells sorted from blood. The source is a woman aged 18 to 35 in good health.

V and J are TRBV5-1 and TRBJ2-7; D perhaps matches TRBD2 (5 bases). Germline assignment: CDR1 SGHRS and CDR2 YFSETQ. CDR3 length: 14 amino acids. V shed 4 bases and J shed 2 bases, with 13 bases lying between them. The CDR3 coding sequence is TGCGCCAGCAGCCTCTCCCGGAGGACCTACGAGCAGTACTTC. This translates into CASSLSRRTYEQYF.

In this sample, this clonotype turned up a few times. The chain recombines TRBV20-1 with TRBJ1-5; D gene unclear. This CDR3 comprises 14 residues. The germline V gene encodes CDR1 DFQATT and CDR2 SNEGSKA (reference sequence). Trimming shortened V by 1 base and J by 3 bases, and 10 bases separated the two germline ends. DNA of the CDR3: TGCAGTGCTAGAGGCCGGGGAGACAATCAGCCCCAGCATTTT. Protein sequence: CSARGRGDNQPQHF.

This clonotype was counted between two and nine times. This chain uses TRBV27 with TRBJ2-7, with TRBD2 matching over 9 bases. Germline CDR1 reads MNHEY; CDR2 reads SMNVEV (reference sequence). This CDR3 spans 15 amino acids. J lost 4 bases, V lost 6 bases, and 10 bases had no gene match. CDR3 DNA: TGTGCCAGCAGAGCGGGAGGCGGGGGGGGTTACGAGCAGTACTTC. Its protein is CASRAGGGGGYEQYF.

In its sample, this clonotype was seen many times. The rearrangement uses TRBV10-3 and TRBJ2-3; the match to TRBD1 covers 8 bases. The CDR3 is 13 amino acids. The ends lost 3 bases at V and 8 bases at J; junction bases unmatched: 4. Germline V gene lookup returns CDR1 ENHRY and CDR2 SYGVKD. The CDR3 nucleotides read TGTGCCATCAGTGACCTGACAGGGGTTACGCAGTATTTT. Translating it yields CAISDLTGVTQYF.

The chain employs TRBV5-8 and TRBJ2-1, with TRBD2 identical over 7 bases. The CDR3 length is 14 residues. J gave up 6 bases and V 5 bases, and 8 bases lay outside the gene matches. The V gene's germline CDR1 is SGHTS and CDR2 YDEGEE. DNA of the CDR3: TGTGCCAGCAGATTTGGGCGGGAGAGCAATGAGCAGTTCTTC. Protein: CASRFGRESNEQFF.

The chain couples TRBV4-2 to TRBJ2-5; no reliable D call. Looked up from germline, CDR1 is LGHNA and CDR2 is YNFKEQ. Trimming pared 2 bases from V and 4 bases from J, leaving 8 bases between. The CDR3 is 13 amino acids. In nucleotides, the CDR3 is TGTGCCAGCAGCCAAACGGTCAGAGAGACCCAGTACTTC. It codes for CASSQTVRETQYF.

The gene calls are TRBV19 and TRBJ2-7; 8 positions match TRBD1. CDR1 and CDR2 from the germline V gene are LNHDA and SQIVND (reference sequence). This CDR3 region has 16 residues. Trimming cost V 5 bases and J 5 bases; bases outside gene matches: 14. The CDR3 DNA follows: TGTGCCAGTAGTGGGAATGAGCGACAGGGGTTGAACGAGCAGTACTTC. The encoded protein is CASSGNERQGLNEQYF.

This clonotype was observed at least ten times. The CDR3 is CASNGGGSTDTQYF. The CDR3 region has the DNA TGTGCCAGCAACGGGGGTGGTAGCACAGATACGCAGTATTTT. V usage is TRBV28 and J usage is TRBJ2-3; the D gene is possibly TRBD2 (6 bases). This CDR3 contains 14 residues. V shed 7 bases and J shed 0 bases, with 11 bases lying between them. CDR1 and CDR2 from the germline V gene are MDHEN and SYDVKM.

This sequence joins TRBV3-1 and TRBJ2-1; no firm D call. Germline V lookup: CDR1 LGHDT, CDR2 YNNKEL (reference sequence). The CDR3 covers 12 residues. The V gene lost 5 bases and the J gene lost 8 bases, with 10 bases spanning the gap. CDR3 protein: CASSYLRDEQFF. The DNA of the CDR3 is TGTGCCAGCAGCTACCTCCGGGATGAGCAGTTCTTC.

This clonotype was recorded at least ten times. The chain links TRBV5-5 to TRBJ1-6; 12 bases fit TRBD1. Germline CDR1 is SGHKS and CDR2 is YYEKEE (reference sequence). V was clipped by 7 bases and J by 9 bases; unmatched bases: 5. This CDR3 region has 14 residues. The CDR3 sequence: CASVRDRGLSPLHF. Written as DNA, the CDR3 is TGTGCCAGCGTCCGGGACAGGGGGCTTTCACCCCTCCACTTT.

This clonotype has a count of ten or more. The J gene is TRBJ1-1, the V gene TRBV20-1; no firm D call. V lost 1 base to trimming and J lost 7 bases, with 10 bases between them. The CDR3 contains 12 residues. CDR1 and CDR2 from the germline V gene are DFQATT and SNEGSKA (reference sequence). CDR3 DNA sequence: TGCAGTGCTAGAGGTTCAGACTATGAAGCTTTCTTT. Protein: CSARGSDYEAFF.

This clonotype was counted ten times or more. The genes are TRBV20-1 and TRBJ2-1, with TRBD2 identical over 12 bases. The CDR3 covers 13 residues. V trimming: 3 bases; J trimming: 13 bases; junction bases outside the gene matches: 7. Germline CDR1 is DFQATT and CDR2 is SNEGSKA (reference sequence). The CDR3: CSASRKTSGGQFF. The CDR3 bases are TGCAGTGCTAGCAGGAAGACTAGCGGGGGCCAGTTCTTC.

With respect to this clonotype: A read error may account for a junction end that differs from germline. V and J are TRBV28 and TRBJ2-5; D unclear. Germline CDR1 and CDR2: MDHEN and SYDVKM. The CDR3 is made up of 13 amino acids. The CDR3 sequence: CASSFFLLRTPDF. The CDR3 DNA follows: TGTGCCAGCAGTTTTTTCCTCCTGCGGACGCCGGACTTC.

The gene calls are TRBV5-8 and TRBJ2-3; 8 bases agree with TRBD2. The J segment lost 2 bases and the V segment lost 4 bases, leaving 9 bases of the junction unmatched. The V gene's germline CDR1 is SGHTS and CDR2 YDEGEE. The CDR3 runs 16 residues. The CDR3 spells CASSPGLGGVTDTQYF. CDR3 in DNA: TGTGCCAGCAGCCCGGGACTAGGGGGGGTCACAGATACGCAGTATTTT.

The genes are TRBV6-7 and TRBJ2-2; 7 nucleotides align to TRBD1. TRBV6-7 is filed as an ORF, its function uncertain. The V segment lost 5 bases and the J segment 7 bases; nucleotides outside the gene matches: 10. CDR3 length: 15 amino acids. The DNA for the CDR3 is TGTGCCAGCAGTCGAGACAGGGAGTCGGACGGGGAGCTGTTTTTT. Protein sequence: CASSRDRESDGELFF.

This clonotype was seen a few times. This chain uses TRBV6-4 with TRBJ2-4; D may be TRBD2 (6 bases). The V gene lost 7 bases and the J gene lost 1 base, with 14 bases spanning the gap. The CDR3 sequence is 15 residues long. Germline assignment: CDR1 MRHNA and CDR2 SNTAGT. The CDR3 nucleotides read TGTGCCAGCAAGGGCCGACTAGGGGCCAAAAACATTCAGTACTTC. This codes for CASKGRLGAKNIQYF.

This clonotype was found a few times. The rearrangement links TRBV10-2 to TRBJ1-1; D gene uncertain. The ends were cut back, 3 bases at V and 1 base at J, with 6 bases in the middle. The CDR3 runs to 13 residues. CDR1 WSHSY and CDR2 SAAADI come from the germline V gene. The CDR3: CASSDSGNTEAFF. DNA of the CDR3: TGCGCCAGCAGTGATTCCGGGAACACTGAAGCTTTCTTT.

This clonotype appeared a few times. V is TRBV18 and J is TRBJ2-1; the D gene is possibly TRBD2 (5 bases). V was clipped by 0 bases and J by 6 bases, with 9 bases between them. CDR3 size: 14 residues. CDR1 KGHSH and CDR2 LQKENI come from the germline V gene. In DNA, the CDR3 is TGTGCCAGCTCACCACCGAACGGGGTCAATGAGCAGTTCTTC. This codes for CASSPPNGVNEQFF.

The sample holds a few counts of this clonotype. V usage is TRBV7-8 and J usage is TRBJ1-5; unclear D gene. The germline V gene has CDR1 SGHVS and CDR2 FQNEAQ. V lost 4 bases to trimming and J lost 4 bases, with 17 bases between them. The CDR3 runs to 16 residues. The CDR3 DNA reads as TGTGCCAGCAGCTCTACTCCGGGCCCCTGGAATCAGCCCCAGCATTTT. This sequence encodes CASSSTPGPWNQPQHF.

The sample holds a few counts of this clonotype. The CDR3 spells CSASKTSGGEQFF. As DNA, the CDR3 is TGCAGTGCTAGTAAGACTAGCGGGGGCGAGCAGTTCTTC. The chain joins TRBV20-1 to TRBJ2-1, with 12 bases fitting TRBD2. This CDR3 has 13 residues. V trimming: 3 bases; J trimming: 10 bases; junction bases outside the gene matches: 4. CDR1 and CDR2 from the germline V gene are DFQATT and SNEGSKA (reference sequence).

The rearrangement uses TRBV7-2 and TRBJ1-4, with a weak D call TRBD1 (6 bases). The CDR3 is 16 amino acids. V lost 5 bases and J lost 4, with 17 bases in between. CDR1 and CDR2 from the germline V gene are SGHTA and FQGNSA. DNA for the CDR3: TGTGCCAGCAGCCAATTCGACAGGCGATTTAATGAAAAACTGTTTTTT. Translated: CASSQFDRRFNEKLFF. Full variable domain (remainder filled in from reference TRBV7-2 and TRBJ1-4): GAGVSQSPSNKVTEKGKDVELRCDPISGHTALYWYRQSLGQGLEFLIYFQGNSAPDKSGLPSDRFSAERTGGSVSTLTIQRTQQEDSAVYLCASSQFDRRFNEKLFFGSGTQLSVL.

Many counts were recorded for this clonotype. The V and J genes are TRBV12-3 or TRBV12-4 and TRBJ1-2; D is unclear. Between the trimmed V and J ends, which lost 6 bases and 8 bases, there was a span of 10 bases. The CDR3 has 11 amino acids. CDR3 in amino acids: CASRRLLGYTF. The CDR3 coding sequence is TGTGCCAGCAGACGACTGTTAGGCTACACCTTC.

The CDR3 sequence is CASSDGGGFYNEQFF. The CDR3 nucleotides read TGTGCCAGCAGCGACGGGGGGGGATTCTACAATGAGCAGTTCTTC. The chain combines TRBV9 with TRBJ2-1; 8 positions match TRBD2. J gave up 3 bases and V 3 bases, and 5 bases lay outside the gene matches. Germline V CDR1 and CDR2: SGDLS, YYNGEE. The CDR3 has 15 residues.

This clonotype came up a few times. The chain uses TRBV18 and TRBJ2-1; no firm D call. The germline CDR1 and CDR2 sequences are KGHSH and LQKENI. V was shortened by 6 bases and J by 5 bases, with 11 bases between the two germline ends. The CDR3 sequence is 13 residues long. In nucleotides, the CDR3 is TGTGCCAGCTCGTACCAGTTGGACAATGAGCAGTTCTTC. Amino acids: CASSYQLDNEQFF.

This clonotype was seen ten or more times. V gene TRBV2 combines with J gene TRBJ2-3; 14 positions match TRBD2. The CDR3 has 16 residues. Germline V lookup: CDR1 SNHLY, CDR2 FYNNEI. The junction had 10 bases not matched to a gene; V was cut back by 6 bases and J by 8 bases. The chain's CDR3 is CASSFGLAGGLGTQYF. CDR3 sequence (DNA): TGTGCCAGCAGCTTCGGACTAGCGGGAGGTCTTGGTACGCAGTATTTT.

The CDR3 DNA reads TGTGCCAGCAGTTTCTCCGGTGGTACCATTCAGTACTTC. It specifies CASSFSGGTIQYF. The chain couples TRBV27 to TRBJ2-4; unclear D gene. This CDR3 has 13 amino acids. The V end lost 3 bases, the J end lost 9 bases, and 12 bases lay between the germline ends. Germline V CDR1 and CDR2: MNHEY, SMNVEV (reference sequence).

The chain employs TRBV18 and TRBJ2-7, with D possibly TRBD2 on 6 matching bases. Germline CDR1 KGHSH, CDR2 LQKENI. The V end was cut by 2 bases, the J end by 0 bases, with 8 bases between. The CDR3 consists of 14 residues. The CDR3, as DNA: TGTGCCAGCTCACCAGGGGAGGCCTCCTACGAGCAGTACTTC. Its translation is CASSPGEASYEQYF. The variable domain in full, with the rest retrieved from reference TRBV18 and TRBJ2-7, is NAGVMQNPRHLVRRRGQEARLRCSPMKGHSHVYWYRQLPEEGLKFMVYLQKENIIDESGMPKERFSAEFPKEGPSILRIQQVVRGDSAAYFCASSPGEASYEQYFGPGTRLTVT.